This T cell receptor beta chain emerged from a study of cytomegalovirus exposure and HLA in healthy donors. Across the study: Within the Caucasian-associated ancestry cluster were around 81% of the 300 to 450 genotyped donors. Study-wide findings and caveats: In the analysis, some V segments, TRBV6-2 and TRBV6-3 included, were excluded as indistinguishable. In a later analysis, specific HLA alleles were associated with around 17,000 TCR beta sequences at a 0.05 false discovery rate.

Germline V gene sequence: CDR1 MNHEY, CDR2 SMNVEV (reference sequence). Trimming took 2 bases from V and 7 from J, leaving 8 bases between them. This CDR3 is built from 12 residues. The primer mix had 60 Vbeta and 13 Jbeta primers. Libraries were prepared by immunoSEQ multiplex PCR; TCRdb keeps only in-frame clonotypes and omits some of them. The repertoire includes about 200,000 clones, about 90% of them detected once, and less than 1.3% sits in the top ten. As concerns this clone: Its target is not known.

The V call is TRBV27, the J call TRBJ1-1, with unresolved D. The sequencing sample was made of PBMCs. The sequence was collected from a boy between 2 and 10 years old in good health and CMV-seronegative. The CDR3 DNA sequence: TGTGCCAGCAGTTTAGCGGGAGGTGAAGCTTTCTTT. It codes for CASSLAGGEAFF.